This T cell receptor beta chain stems from a study of T cell responses to AZD1222 COVID-19 vaccine (dated by TCRdb to about 2021). About the investigation overall: Because spike-specific TCR depth and breadth did not differ between the two schedules, AZD1222 recipients who got a second dose at roughly 4 weeks were pooled with those who got a second dose at roughly 12 weeks. Enrollment into the trials was organized by age into subgroups of 18-55, 56-69 and 70-plus years, and those subgroups contained about 160, 30 and 59 TCR-sequenced participants, respectively. TCR sequencing was performed for about 250 trial participants, of whom about 210 were given two doses of AZD1222 and roughly 25 were given two doses of MenACWY control vaccine. Study-wide findings and limitations: Because no day 14 peak-response samples were available, the repertoires could be characterized only after the peak T cell response. Epitopes outside the regions mutated in the B.1.351 and B.1.1.7 variants were reportedly recognized by nearly half of the unique spike-specific TCRs. After two AZD1222 doses, spike-specific TCR breadth and depth were significantly higher than at day 0 and than in MenACWY recipients. The 56-69-year group was small, and its depth increase did not reach significance, likely because of low power. Conclusions about previously exposed vaccinees were limited because only a handful of AZD1222 recipients were SARS-CoV-2 seropositive at baseline. The whole spike protein was spanned by vaccine-associated CD4 TCRs, and dominant responses were seen in regions 160-218 and 743-854. Participants were mostly white British and included more females than males, and it was suggested by the authors that clonal diversity may have been underestimated.

This specimen's time point label, per the study, means: baseline before first vaccination. Vaccinee samples came from UK trials COV001 and COV002, including a single-blind randomized controlled phase 2/3 trial of AZD1222 (ChAdOx1 nCoV-19) in healthy adults. For TCRbeta chain sequencing, PBMC samples were collected from trial participants at day 0 and at day 28 after the second dose. This clone was seen just once. No cognate antigen has been identified for it. The input lacks base qualities; no much larger clone sits a single base away. V is cut by 1 base and J by 3 bases, and the space between the germline ends is 12 bases. The CDR3 has 15 amino acids, counting the end cysteine and phenylalanine. Of the read, only the CDR3 DNA is kept; its 45 bases are in frame from base 1. Looking up the germline V gene yields CDR1 SGHTA and CDR2 FQGNSA. The CDR3 regions of human TCRbeta chains were subjected to immunosequencing. The paper's data handling went like this. TCRs in the repertoires were matched against a reference library of SARS-CoV-2-specific TCRs that had been generated with the MIRA antigen-specificity platform. Breadth was defined as the fraction of unique TCRs that were SARS-CoV-2-associated. Depth was defined as the fraction of total T cells that were SARS-CoV-2-associated. Using the MIRA data, each spike-specific TCR was mapped to the spike region that the TCR reacts to and placed in a CD4 or CD8 class. Log10-transformed breadth and depth values were compared by one-way ANOVA with Sidak's multiple comparisons tests. TCRdb re-hosts the immuneACCESS table, in-frame sequences only. Its copies lack some clones; in the studies checked, an unresolved V gene accounts for under half of them, and the cause for the rest is not known. The V and J calls and the clone size are those of that table, but D and trimming were determined from the DNA. Across this sample there are 100,000 to 150,000 clones, with 80% to 90% seen only once. The ten largest clones represent 4.2% of the sample.

The rearrangement joined TRBV7-2 to TRBJ1-2; the D segment could be TRBD1, given 6 matching bases. The clonotype originates from an adult in good health. The source was peripheral blood, collected on day 0 of AZD1222 vaccination. Read as DNA, the sequence is TGTGCCAGCAGCTTAGGATCGGGGGGCGACTATGGCTACACCTTC. The encoded protein is CASSLGSGGDYGYTF.